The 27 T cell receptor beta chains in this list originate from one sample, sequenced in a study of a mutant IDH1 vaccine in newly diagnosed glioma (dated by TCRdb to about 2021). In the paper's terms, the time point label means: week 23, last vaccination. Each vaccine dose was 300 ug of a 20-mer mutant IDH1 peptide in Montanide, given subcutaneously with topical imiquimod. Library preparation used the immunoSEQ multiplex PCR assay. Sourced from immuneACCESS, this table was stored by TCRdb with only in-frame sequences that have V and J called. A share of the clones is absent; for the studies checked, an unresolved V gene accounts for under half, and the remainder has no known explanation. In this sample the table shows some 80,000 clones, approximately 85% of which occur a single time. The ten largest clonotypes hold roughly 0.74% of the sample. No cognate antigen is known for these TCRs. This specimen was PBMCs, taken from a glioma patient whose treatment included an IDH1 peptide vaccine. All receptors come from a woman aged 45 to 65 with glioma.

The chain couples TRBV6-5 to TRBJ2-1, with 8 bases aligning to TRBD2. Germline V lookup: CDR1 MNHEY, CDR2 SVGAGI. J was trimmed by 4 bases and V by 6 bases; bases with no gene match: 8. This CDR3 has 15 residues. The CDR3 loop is CASSPDLAGYNEQFF. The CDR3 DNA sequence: TGTGCCAGCAGCCCCGACTTAGCGGGGTACAATGAGCAGTTCTTC.

CDR3 sequence: CASSEGQIYEQYF. For the CDR3, the DNA is TGTGCCAGCAGTGAAGGACAGATCTACGAGCAGTACTTC. The gene calls are TRBV2 and TRBJ2-7, with D tentatively TRBD1 (5 bases). V gave up 1 base and J gave up 3 bases, with 7 bases separating them. CDR1 and CDR2 (germline): SNHLY, FYNNEI. The CDR3 extends over 13 amino acids.

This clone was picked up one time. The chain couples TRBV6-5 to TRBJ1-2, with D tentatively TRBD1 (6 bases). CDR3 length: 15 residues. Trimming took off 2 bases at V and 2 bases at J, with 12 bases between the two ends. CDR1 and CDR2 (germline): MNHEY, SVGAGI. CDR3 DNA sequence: TGTGCCAGCAGTTACGGACAGCCGTCGAACTATGGCTACACCTTC. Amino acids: CASSYGQPSNYGYTF.

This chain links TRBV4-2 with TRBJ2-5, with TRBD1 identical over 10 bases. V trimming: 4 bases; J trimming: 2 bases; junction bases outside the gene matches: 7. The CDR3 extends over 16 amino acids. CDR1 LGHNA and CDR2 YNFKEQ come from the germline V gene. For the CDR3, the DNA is TGTGCCAGCAGCCGGGACAGGGGAGGGGTTCAAGAGACCCAGTACTTC. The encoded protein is CASSRDRGGVQETQYF.

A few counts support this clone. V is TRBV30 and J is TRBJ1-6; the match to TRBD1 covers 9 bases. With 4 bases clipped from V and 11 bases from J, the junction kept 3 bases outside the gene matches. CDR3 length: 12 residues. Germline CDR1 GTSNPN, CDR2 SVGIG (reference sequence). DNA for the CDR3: TGTGCCTGGAACAGGGGGCTGACACCCCTCCACTTT. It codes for CAWNRGLTPLHF.

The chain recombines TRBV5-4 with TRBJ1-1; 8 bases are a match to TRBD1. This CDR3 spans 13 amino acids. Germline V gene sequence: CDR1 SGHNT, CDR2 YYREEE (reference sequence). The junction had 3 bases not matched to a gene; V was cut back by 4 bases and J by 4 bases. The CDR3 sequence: CASSHDRGTEAFF. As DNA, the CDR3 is TGTGCCAGCAGCCATGACAGGGGCACTGAAGCTTTCTTT.

CDR3 loop: CASSLGRGEGGYTF. Written as DNA, the CDR3 is TGTGCCAGCAGTTTAGGGCGGGGAGAAGGAGGCTACACCTTC. This chain uses TRBV27 with TRBJ1-2, with D hard to call. The CDR3 consists of 14 residues. V shed 2 bases and J shed 8 bases, with 15 bases lying between them. Germline values: CDR1 MNHEY, CDR2 SMNVEV (reference sequence).

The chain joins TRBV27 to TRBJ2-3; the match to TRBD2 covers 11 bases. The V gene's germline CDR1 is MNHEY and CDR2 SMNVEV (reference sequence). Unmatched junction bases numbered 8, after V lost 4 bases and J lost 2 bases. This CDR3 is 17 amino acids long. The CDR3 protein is CASSSPGTSGFTDTQYF. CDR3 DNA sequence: TGTGCCAGCAGTTCCCCAGGGACTAGCGGATTCACAGATACGCAGTATTTT.

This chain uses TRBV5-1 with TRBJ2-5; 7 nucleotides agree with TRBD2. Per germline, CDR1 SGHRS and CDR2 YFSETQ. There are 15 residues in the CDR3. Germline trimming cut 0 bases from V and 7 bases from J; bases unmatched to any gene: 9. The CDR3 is CASSLADGTMGTQYF. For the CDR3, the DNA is TGCGCCAGCAGCTTGGCCGACGGGACTATGGGGACCCAGTACTTC.

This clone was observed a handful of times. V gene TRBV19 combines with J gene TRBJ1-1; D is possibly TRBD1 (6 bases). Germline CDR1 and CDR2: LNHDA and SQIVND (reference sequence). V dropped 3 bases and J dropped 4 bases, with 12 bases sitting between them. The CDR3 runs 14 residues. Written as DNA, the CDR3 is TGTGCCAGTAGTATCGAGACAGGTATCACTGAAGCTTTCTTT. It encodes CASSIETGITEAFF.

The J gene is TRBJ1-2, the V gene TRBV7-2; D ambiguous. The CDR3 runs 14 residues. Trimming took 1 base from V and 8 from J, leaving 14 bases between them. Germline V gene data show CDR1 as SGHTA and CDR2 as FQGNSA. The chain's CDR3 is CASSLVSNSGGYTF. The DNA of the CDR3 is TGTGCCAGCAGCTTAGTATCGAATTCGGGCGGCTACACCTTC.

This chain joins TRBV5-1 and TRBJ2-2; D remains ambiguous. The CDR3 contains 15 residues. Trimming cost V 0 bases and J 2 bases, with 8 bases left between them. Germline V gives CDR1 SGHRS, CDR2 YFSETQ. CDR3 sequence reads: CASSLDRTNTGELFF. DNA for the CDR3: TGCGCCAGCAGCTTGGACAGAACCAACACCGGGGAGCTGTTTTTT.

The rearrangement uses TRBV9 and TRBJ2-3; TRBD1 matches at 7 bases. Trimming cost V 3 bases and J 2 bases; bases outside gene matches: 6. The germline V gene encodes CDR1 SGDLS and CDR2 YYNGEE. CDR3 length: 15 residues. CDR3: CASSDRQGNTDTQYF. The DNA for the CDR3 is TGTGCCAGCAGCGACCGACAGGGCAACACAGATACGCAGTATTTT.

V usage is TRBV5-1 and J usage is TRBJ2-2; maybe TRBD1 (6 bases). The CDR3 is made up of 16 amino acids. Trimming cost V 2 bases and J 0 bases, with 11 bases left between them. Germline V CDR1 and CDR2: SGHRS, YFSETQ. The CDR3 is CASSLFRQANTGELFF. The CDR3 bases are TGCGCCAGCAGCTTATTTCGACAGGCGAACACCGGGGAGCTGTTTTTT.

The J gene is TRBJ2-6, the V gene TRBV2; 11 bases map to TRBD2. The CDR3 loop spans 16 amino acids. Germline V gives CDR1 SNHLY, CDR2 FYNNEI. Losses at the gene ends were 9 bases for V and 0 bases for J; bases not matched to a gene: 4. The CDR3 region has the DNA TGTGCCAGACCCGGGACTAGCGGCTCTGGGGCCAACGTCCTGACTTTC. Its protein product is CARPGTSGSGANVLTF.

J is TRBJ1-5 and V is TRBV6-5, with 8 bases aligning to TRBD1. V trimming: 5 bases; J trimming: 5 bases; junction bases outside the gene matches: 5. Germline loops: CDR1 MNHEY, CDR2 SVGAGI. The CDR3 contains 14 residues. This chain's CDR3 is CASSRGQGYQPQHF. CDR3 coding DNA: TGTGCCAGCAGTAGAGGACAGGGCTATCAGCCCCAGCATTTT.

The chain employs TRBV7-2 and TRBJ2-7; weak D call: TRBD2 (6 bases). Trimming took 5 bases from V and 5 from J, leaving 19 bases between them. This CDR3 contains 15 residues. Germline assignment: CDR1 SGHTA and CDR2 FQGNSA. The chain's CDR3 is CASSKGSGGRNEQYF. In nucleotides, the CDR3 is TGTGCCAGCAGCAAGGGTAGCGGAGGACGGAACGAGCAGTACTTC.

The CDR3 reads CASSLWNPSSNYGYTF. Here the CDR3 DNA reads TGTGCCAGCAGTTTATGGAACCCATCCAGTAACTATGGCTACACCTTC. The V gene is TRBV28, the J gene TRBJ1-2, with D hard to call. The CDR3 runs to 16 residues. V was pared by 0 bases and J by 1 base, with 12 bases between. Germline V CDR1 and CDR2: MDHEN, SYDVKM.

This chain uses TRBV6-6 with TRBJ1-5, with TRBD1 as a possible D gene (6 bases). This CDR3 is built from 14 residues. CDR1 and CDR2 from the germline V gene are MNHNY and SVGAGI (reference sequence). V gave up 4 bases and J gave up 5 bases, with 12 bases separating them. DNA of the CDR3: TGTGCCAGCAGTTTCCAGGGGCCGGATCAGCCCCAGCATTTT. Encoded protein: CASSFQGPDQPQHF.

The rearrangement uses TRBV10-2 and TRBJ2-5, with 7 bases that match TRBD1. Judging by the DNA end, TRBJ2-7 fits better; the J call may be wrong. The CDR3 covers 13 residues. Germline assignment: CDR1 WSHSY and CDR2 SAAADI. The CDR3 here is CASIRDSFYEQYF. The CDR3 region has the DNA TGCGCCAGCATCCGGGACAGCTTCTACGAGCAGTACTTC.

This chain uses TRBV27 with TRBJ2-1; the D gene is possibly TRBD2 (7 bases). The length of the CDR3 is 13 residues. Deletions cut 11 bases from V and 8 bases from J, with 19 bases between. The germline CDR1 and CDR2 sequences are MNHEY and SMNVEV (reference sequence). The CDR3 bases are TGTGCCTCGTGGAGGGGGGGTGGGCATGAGCAGTTCTTC. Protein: CASWRGGGHEQFF.

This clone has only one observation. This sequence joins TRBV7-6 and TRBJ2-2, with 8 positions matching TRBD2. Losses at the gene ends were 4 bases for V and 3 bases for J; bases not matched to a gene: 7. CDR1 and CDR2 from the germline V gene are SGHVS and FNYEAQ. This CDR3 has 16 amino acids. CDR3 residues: CASSSPTSGYTGELFF. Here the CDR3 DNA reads TGTGCCAGCAGCTCACCAACTAGCGGATACACCGGGGAGCTGTTTTTT.

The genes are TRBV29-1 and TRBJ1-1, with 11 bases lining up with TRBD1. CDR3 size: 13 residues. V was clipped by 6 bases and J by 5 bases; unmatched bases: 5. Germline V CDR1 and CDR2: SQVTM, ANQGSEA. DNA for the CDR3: TGCAGCGTCCGTGGACAGGGGGCAACTGAAGCTTTCTTT. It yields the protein CSVRGQGATEAFF.

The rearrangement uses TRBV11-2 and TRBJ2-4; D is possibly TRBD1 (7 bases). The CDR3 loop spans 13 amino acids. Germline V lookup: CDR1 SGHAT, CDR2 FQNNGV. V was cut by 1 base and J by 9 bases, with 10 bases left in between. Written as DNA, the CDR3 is TGTGCCAGCAGCTTAGGCAGGGGGGCCATTCAGTACTTC. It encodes CASSLGRGAIQYF.

The CDR3 DNA follows: TGTGCCAGCATGCGAACTGAAAAACTGTTTTTT. Its protein is CASMRTEKLFF. The rearrangement uses TRBV25-1 and TRBJ1-4, with D unresolved. The germline CDR1 and CDR2 sequences are MGHDK and SYGVNS. This CDR3 is built from 11 residues. Trimming removed 7 bases from V and 7 bases from J, with 7 bases in between.

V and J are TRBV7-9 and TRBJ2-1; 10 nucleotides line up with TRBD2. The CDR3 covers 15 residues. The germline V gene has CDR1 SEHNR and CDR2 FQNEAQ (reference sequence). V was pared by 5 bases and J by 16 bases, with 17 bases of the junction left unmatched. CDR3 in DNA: TGTGCCAGCAGCCCTGGACTAGCGGCTATGAGAGGGGCCTTCTTC. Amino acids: CASSPGLAAMRGAFF. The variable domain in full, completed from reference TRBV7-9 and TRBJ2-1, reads DTGVSQNPRHKITKRGQNVTFRCDPISEHNRLYWYRQTLGQGPEFLTYFQNEAQLEKSRLLSDRFSAERPKGSFSTLEIQRTEQGDSAMYLCASSPGLAAMRGAFFGPGTRLTVL.

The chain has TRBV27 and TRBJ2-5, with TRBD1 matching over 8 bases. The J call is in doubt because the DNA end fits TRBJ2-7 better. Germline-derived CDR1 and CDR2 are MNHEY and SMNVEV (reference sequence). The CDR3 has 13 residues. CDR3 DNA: TGTGCCAGCAGTTTACGGACAGGGTACGAGCAGTACTTC. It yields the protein CASSLRTGYEQYF.